This T cell receptor beta chain was sequenced in a study of radiotherapy plus CTLA-4 blockade in lung cancer. The overall study: Overall, around 20% of patients showed an objective response, while about 30% attained disease control. Study-wide results and limits: Early clone dynamics of blood T cells, plus interferon-beta, reportedly predicted response best.

Libraries were prepared by immunoSEQ multiplex PCR; TCRdb keeps only in-frame clonotypes and omits some of them. The sample contains approximately 94,000 clones, around 80% of which appear only once. Per the germline V gene, CDR1 is SGHAT and CDR2 is FQNNGV. The CDR3 is made up of 15 amino acids. Trimming removed 6 bases at V and 2 bases at J, with 16 bases between. Worth noting for this clone: As yet, its antigen is unknown.

This TCR was sampled from a human donor with non-small cell lung cancer that progressed on radiotherapy plus ipilimumab. The rearrangement uses TRBV11-2 and TRBJ1-1; D might be TRBD1 (5 bases). The source material was peripheral blood, sampled from a patient treated with radiotherapy plus ipilimumab. CDR3 sequence (DNA): TGTGCCAGCAGATACGGACGACAGAGCAACACTGAAGCTTTCTTT. As protein: CASRYGRQSNTEAFF. Together with reference TRBV11-2 and TRBJ1-1, the CDR3 gives the full variable domain: EAGVAQSPRYKIIEKRQSVAFWCNPISGHATLYWYQQILGQGPKLLIQFQNNGVVDDSQLPKDRFSAERLKGVDSTLKIQPAKLEDSAVYLCASRYGRQSNTEAFFGQGTRLTVV.